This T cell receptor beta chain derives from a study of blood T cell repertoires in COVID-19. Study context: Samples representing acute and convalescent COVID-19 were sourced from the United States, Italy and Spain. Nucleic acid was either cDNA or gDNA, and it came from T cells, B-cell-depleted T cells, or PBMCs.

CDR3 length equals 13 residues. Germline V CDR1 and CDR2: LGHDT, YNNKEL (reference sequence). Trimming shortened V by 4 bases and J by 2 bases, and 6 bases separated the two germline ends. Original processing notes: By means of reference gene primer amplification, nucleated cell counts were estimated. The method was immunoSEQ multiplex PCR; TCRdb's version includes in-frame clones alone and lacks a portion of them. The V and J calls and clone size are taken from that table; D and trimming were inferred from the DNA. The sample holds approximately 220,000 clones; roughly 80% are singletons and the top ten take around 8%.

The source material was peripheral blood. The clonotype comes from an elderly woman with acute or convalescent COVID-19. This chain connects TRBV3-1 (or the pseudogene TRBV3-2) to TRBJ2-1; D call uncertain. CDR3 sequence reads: CASSPQTYNEQFF. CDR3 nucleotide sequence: TGTGCCAGCAGCCCGCAGACCTACAATGAGCAGTTCTTC.